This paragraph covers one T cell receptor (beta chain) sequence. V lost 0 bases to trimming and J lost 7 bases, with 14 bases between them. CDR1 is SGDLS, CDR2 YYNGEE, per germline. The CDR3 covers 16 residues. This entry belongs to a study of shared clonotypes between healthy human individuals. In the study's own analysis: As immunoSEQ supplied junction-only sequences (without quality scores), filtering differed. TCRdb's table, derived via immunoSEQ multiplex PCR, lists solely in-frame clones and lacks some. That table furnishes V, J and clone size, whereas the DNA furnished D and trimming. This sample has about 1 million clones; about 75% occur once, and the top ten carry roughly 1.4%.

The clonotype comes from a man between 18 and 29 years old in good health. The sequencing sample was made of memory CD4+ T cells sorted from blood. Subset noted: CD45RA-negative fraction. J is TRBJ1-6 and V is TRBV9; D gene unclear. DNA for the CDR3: TGTGCCAGCAGCGTAGGCTCCGGGGATCGCAATTCACCCCTCCACTTT. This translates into CASSVGSGDRNSPLHF.